This T cell receptor (beta chain) was retrieved from a study of blood T cell repertoires in COVID-19. Study as a whole: Samples came from the United States, Italy and Spain, spanning acute and convalescent COVID-19. Sample material is recorded as cDNA or gDNA derived from T cells, B-cell-depleted T cells, or PBMCs.

Cohort allocation depended upon clinical history that participants reported. The V gene lost 4 bases and the J gene lost 1 base, with 13 bases spanning the gap. The CDR3 extends over 15 amino acids. Germline V CDR1 and CDR2: SGHAT, FQNNGV. TCRdb's table, derived via immunoSEQ multiplex PCR, lists solely in-frame clones and lacks some. The table lists 400,000 to 500,000 clones, 70% to 90% of them singletons, with 1.4% in the top ten. The rearrangement links TRBV11-2 to TRBJ2-5, with a tentative D call TRBD1 (5 bases). The TCR comes from a woman in her late teens or twenties who had been exposed to COVID-19. The sequencing sample was made of PBMCs or T cells enriched from blood (not recorded which). In DNA form, the CDR3 reads TGTGCCAGCAGCTCCGACAGAATACCCCAAGAGACCCAGTACTTC. Encoded protein: CASSSDRIPQETQYF.